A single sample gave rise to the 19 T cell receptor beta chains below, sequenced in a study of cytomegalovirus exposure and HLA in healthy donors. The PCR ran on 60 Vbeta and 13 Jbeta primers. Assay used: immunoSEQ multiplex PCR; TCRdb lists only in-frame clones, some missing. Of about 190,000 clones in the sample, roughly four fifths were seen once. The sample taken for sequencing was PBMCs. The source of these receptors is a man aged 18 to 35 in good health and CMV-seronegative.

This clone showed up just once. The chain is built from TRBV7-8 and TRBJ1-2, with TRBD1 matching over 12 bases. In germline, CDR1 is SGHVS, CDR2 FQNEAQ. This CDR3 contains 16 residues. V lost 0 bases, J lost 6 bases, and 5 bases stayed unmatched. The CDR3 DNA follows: TGTGCCAGCAGCTTAGCGCGGGGACAGGGGGCTCATGGCTACACCTTC. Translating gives CASSLARGQGAHGYTF.

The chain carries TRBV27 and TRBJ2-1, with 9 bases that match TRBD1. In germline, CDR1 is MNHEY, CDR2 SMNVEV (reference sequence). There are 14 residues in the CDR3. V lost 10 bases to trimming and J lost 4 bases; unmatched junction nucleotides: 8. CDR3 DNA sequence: TGTGCCACCCTCCGGACAGGGGCATACAATGAGCAGTTCTTC. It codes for CATLRTGAYNEQFF.

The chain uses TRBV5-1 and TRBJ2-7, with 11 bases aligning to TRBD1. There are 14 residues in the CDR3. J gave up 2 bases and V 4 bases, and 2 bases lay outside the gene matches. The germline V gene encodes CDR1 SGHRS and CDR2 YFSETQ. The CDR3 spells CASSGGQGAYEQYF. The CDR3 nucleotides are TGCGCCAGCAGCGGGGGACAGGGGGCCTACGAGCAGTACTTC.

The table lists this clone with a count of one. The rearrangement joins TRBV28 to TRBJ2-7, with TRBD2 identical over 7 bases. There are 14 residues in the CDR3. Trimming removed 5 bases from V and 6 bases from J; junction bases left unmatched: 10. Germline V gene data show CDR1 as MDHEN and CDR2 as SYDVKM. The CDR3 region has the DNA TGTGCCAGCAGTCTAACAGCGGGACCGCCCGAGCAGTACTTC. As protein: CASSLTAGPPEQYF.

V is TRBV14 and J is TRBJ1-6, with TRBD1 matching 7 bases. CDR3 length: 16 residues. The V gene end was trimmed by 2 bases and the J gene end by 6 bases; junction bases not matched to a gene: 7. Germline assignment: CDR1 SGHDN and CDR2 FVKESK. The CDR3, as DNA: TGTGCCAGCAGCCAAAGACCGGGACAGATTAATTCACCCCTCCACTTT. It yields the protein CASSQRPGQINSPLHF.

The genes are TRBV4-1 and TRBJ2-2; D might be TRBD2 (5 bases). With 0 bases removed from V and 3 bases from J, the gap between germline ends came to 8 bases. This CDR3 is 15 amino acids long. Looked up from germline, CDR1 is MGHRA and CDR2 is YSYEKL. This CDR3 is CASSQDVAYTGELFF. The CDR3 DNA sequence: TGCGCCAGCAGCCAAGATGTAGCGTACACCGGGGAGCTGTTTTTT.

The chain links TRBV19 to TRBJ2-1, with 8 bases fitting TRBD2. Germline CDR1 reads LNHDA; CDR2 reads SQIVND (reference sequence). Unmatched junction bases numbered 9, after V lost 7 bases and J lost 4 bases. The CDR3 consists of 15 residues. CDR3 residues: CASTPAGEGYNEQFF. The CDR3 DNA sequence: TGTGCCAGTACCCCAGCGGGAGAGGGTTACAATGAGCAGTTCTTC.

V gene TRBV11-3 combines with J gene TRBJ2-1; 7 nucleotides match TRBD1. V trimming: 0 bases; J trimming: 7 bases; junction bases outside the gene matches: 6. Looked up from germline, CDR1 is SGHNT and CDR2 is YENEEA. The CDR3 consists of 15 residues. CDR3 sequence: CASSLDRQGHNEQFF. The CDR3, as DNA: TGTGCCAGCAGCTTAGACCGACAGGGCCATAATGAGCAGTTCTTC.

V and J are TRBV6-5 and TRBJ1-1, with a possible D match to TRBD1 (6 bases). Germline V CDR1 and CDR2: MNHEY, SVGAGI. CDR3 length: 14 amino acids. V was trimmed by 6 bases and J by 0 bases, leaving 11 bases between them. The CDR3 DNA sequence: TGTGCCAGCAGCGTCGGACAGCTGAACACTGAAGCTTTCTTT. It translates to CASSVGQLNTEAFF.

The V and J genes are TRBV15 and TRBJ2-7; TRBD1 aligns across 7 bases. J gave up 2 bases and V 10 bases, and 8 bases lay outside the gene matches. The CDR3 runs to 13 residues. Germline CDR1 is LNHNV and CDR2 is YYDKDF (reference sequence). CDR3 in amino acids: CAIPDRDAYEQYF. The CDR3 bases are TGTGCCATTCCCGACAGGGATGCCTACGAGCAGTACTTC.

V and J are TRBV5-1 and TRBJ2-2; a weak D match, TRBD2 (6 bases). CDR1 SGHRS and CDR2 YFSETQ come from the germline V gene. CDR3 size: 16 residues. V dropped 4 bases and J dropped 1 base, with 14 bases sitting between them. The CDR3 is CASSLGTGVNTGELFF. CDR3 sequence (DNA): TGCGCCAGCAGCCTGGGTACGGGGGTGAACACCGGGGAGCTGTTTTTT.

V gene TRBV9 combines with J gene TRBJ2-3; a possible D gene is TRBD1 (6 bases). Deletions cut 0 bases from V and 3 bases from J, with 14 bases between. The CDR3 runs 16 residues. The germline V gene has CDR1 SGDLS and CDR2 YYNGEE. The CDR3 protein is CASSVAIGGVTDTQYF. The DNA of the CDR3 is TGTGCCAGCAGCGTAGCTATAGGGGGTGTTACAGATACGCAGTATTTT.

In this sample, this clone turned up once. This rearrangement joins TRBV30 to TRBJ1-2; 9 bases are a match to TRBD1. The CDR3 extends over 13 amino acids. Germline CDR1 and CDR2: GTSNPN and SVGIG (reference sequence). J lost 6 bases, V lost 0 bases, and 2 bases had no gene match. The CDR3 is CAWSVGTGNGYTF. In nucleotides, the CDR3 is TGTGCCTGGAGTGTAGGGACAGGGAATGGCTACACCTTC. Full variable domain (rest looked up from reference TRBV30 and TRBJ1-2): SQTIHQWPATLVQPVGSPLSLECTVEGTSNPNLYWYRQAAGRGLQLLFYSVGIGQISSEVPQNLSASRPQDRQFILSSKKLLLSDSGFYLCAWSVGTGNGYTFGSGTRLTVV.

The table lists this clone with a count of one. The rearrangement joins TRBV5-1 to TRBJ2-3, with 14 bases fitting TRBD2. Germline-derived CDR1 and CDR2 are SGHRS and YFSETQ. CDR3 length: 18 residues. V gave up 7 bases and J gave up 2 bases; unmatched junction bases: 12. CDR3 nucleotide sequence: TGCGCCAGCCACGCCGGTCGGACTAGCGGGGGGAACACAGATACGCAGTATTTT. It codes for CASHAGRTSGGNTDTQYF.

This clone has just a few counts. CDR3 in DNA: TGTGCCAGCAGTCCCGGGACAGGGCACGTCCTGACTTTC. It codes for CASSPGTGHVLTF. The chain carries TRBV7-9 and TRBJ2-6; 9 nucleotides match TRBD1. CDR1 and CDR2 (germline): SEHNR, FQNEAQ (reference sequence). After removal of 6 bases from V and 11 bases from J, the junction contained 5 bases not matched to a gene. The CDR3 has 13 residues.

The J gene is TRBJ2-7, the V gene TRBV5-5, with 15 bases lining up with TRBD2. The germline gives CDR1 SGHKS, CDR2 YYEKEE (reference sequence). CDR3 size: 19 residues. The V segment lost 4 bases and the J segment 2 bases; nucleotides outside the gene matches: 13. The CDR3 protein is CASSPGGGTSGGTPYEQYF. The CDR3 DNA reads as TGTGCCAGCAGCCCGGGAGGCGGGACTAGCGGGGGGACACCCTACGAGCAGTACTTC.

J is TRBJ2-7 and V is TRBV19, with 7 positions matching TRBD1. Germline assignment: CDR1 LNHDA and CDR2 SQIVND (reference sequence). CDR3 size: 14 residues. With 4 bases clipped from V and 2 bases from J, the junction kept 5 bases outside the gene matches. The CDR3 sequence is CASSRGTATYEQYF. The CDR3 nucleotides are TGTGCCAGTAGTAGAGGGACAGCTACCTACGAGCAGTACTTC.

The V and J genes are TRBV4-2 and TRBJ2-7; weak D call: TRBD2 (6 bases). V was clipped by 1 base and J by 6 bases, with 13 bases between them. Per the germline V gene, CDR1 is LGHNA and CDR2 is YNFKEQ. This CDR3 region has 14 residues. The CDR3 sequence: CASSQATGGREQYF. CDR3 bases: TGTGCCAGCAGCCAAGCTACCGGGGGTCGCGAGCAGTACTTC.

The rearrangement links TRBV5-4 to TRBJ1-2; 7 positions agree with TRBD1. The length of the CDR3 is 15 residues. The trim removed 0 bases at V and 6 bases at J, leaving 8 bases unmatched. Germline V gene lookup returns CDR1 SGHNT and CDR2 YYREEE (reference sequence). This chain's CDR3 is CASSLALDRNNGYTF. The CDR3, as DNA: TGTGCCAGCAGCTTGGCCTTGGACAGGAACAATGGCTACACCTTC. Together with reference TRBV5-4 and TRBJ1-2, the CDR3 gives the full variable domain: ETGVTQSPTHLIKTRGQQVTLRCSSQSGHNTVSWYQQALGQGPQFIFQYYREEENGRGNFPPRFSGLQFPNYSSELNVNALELDDSALYLCASSLALDRNNGYTFGSGTRLTVV.